This T cell receptor beta chain was captured in a study of T cells after yellow fever vaccination. Background on the study: With SMART-Seq v4 Ultra Low Input, the fractions containing low cell numbers were prepared.

The ends lost 5 bases at V and 4 bases at J; junction bases unmatched: 10. Per germline, CDR1 DFQATT and CDR2 SNEGSKA (reference sequence). CDR3 length equals 14 residues. A process of 5'RACE template switching, which added a universal primer site and UMIs, was used to make TCR cDNA. TCRdb fed the 5' RACE reads into MiXCR, producing one record per CDR3 protein. Of a few hundred thousand distinct CDR3 sequences listed, 12% are singletons. A note on this clonotype: Its antigen is as yet unknown.

Regarding the study as a whole: After the booster, around 95% of CD4 and 75% to 90% of CD8 primary-response clones were re-detected.

The material sequenced was CD4+ T cells sorted from PBMCs, taken 15 days after the yellow fever booster vaccination. This clonotype originated in a man younger than 35 who received the YFV17D yellow fever vaccine. The V gene is TRBV20-1, the J gene TRBJ1-2; 7 bases are shared with TRBD1. For the CDR3, the DNA is TGCAGTGCTCAGCCCCGGGACAGCTCCTATGGCTACACCTTC. Its protein is CSAQPRDSSYGYTF.